The rows below give T cell receptor beta chains drawn from one sample of a study of CDR3 diversity in severe acne. TCRdb ran MiXCR on the PCR reads and lists one entry per CDR3 protein. The sample records around 83,000 distinct CDR3 sequences, less than 65% being singletons. The specimen was blood. These receptors originate from a male donor with severe acne vulgaris. Both conserved end residues are trimmed from each CDR3. Each record gives: V gene, clone size, J gene, CDR3 protein. A clone size is listed for some rows: how often the clone was seen (once, few, many), or a class if it is expanded.

TRBV20-1	NA	TRBJ2-1	SAGGRTSYNEQF
TRBV2	many	TRBJ1-5	ASSENRDQPQH
TRBV28	NA	TRBJ1-3	ASMGAILGNTIY
TRBV7-6	once	TRBJ2-7	ASSLDILAGDDEQY
TRBV7-8	NA	TRBJ1-2	ASSLSLGRGLGYT
TRBV15	NA	TRBJ2-1	ATSIGLAGVQF
TRBV25-1	many	TRBJ1-1	ASSERQGHTEAF
TRBV20-1	once	TRBJ1-5	SARSSDWASNQPQH
TRBV6-4	NA	TRBJ2-3	ASSVVRGGVDTQY
TRBV24-1	NA	TRBJ1-2	ATRGEGDYGYT
TRBV10-3	NA	TRBJ2-7	AISGQGLNEQY
TRBV7-2	NA	TRBJ2-5	ASSLAGQDQETQY
TRBV20-1	NA	TRBJ2-7	SATGPSYEQY
TRBV29-1	NA	TRBJ1-1	SVAPQGGIMNTEAF
TRBV18	NA	TRBJ2-2	ASSPGLAGAGELF